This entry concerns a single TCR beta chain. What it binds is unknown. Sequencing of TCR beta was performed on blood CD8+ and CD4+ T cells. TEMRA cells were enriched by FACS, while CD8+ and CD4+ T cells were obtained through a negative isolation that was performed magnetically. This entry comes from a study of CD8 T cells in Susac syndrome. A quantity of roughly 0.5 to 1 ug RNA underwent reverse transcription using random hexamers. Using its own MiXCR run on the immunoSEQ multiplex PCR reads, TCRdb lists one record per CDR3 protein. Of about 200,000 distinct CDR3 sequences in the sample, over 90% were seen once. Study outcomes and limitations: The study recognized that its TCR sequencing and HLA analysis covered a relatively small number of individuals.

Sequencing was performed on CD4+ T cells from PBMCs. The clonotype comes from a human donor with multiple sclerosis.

DNA of the CDR3: TGTGCCTGGGCCCCGGGACACCGCCTTAACTATGGCTACACCTTC. This encodes CAWAPGHRLNYGYTF. The chain couples TRBV30 to TRBJ1-2; possible D gene TRBD1, 6 bases. The germline V gene has CDR1 GTSNPN and CDR2 SVGIG (reference sequence). This CDR3 contains 15 residues. V lost 5 bases to trimming and J lost 1 base, with 17 bases between them.